The rows below give T cell receptor beta chains drawn from one sample of a study of cytomegalovirus exposure and HLA in healthy donors. TCRdb's copy holds only in-frame clones and misses some; the assay was immunoSEQ multiplex PCR. The sample holds about 200,000 clones, 82% seen once. Sample: PBMCs. These receptors all come from a woman aged 40 to 49 in good health and CMV-seronegative. Both conserved end residues are part of each CDR3. The D gene is left open where the match is weak. Size tells how often a clone was seen (once, few, many) or the class of an expanded clone, and some rows leave it out.

TRBV11-2,-,TRBJ1-2,16,-,CASSLVGQTARYGYTF,TGTGCCAGCAGCTTAGTGGGTCAAACAGCCCGCTATGGCTACACCTTC
TRBV7-2,-,TRBJ1-3,17,TRBD1,CASSLFLTGARGNTIYF,TGTGCCAGCAGCTTATTCCTCACAGGGGCCCGTGGAAACACCATATATTTT
TRBV9,-,TRBJ2-1,16,TRBD2,CASSVGLSGVYNEQFF,TGTGCCAGCAGCGTAGGTCTAAGCGGGGTTTACAATGAGCAGTTCTTC
TRBV4-2,-,TRBJ1-2,14,-,CASSQDRQVLGYTF,TGTGCCAGCAGCCAAGATCGACAGGTCCTCGGCTACACCTTC
TRBV19,-,TRBJ2-7,15,-,CASSWDILGDYEQYF,TGTGCCAGTAGTTGGGACATCTTAGGTGACTACGAGCAGTACTTC
TRBV27,-,TRBJ2-1,16,TRBD2,CASSSTSGIAYNEQFF,TGTGCCAGCAGTTCCACTAGCGGGATCGCCTACAATGAGCAGTTCTTC
TRBV2,-,TRBJ2-7,19,TRBD2,CASSENVLGTSGRVHEQYF,TGTGCCAGCAGTGAAAATGTACTGGGGACTAGCGGGAGGGTTCACGAGCAGTACTTC
TRBV5-1,once,TRBJ1-6,14,-,CASAGGQNNSPLHF,TGCGCCAGCGCGGGAGGGCAGAACAATTCACCCCTCCACTTT
TRBV7-2,-,TRBJ1-2,16,-,CASSLPDSKRAYGYTF,TGTGCCAGCAGCTTACCCGACTCCAAAAGAGCCTATGGCTACACCTTC
TRBV4-1,-,TRBJ2-1,15,-,CASSQSGSTYNEQFF,TGCGCCAGCAGCCAAAGCGGGTCGACCTACAATGAGCAGTTCTTC
TRBV7-8,-,TRBJ1-5,14,-,CASSPGEGRKPQHF,TGTGCCAGCAGCCCCGGGGAGGGGAGGAAGCCCCAGCATTTT
TRBV27,once,TRBJ2-7,14,-,CASSEEGLVYEQYF,TGTGCCAGCAGTGAGGAGGGACTCGTTTACGAGCAGTACTTC
TRBV2,-,TRBJ2-5,16,TRBD1,CASSEGMAGGQETQYF,TGTGCCAGCAGCGAAGGGATGGCAGGGGGCCAAGAGACCCAGTACTTC
TRBV7-9,-,TRBJ2-7,11,-,CASSSAYEQYF,TGTGCCAGCAGCTCCGCCTACGAGCAGTACTTC